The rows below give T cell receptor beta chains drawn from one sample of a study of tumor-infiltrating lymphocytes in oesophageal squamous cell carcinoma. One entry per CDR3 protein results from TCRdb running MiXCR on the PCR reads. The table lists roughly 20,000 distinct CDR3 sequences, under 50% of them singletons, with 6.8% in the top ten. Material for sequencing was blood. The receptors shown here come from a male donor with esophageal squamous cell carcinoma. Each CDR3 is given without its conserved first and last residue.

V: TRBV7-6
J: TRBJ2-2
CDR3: ASSLATSGNTGELF

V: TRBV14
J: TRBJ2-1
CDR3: ASSQWGVISYNEQF

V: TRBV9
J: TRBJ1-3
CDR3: ASSPPGLNSGNTIY

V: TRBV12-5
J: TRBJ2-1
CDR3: ASGLATSGRFVSYNEQF

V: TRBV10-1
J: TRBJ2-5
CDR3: ASSEQGPQETQY

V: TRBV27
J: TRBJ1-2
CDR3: ASSSPSTGYDGYT

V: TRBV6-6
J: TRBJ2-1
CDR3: ASSYLGANSYNEQF

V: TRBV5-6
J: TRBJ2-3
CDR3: ASSLRAGGSTDTQY

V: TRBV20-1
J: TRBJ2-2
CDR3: SARRGGGGTGELF

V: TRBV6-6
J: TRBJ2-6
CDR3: ASSYSLSSGANVLT

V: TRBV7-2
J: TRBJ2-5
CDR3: ASSPRDGRETQY

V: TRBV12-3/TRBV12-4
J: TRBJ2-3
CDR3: ASSPGGTDTQY

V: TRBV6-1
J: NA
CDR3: ASSEQADSYEQY

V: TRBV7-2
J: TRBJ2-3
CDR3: ASSLEAVTDTQY

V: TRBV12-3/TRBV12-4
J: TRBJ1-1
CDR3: ASSRGDFGNTEAF

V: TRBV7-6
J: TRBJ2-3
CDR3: ASSLGRYGGDDTQY

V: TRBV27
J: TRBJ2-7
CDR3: ASSSQGWREQY

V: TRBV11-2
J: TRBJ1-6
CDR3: ASSSGTAYYNSPLH

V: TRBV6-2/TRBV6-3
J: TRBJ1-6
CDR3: ASNREFSYEQY

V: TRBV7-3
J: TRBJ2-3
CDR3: ASSLESGVGHATDTQY

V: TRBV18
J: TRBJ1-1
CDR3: ASSLQTGESTEAF

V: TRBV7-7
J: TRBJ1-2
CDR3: ASSFVTGVPYGYT

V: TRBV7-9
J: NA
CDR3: ASSSQRDPQDEQY

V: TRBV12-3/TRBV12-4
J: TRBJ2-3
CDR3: ATAPSTDTQY

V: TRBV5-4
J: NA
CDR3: ASSLDRLAGQF

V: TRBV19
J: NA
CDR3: ASSVDRGPYEQY

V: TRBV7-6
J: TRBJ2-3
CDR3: ASSSAGRSTDTQY

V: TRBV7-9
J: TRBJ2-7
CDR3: ASSSRERSYEQY

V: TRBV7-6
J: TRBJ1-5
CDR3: ASSLGNQPQH

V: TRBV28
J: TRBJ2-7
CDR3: ASSLGGIGYEQY

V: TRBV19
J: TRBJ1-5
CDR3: ASSSAPGNQPQH

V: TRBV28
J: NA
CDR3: ASMASGSYEQY

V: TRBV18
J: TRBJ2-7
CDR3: ASSQTGASYEQY

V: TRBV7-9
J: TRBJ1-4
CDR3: ASSPRGSFTGELY

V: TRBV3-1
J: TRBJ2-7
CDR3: ASSQRALGEQY

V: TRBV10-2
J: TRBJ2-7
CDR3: ASSEGYEQY

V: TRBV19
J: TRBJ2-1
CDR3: ASSMAMGLKIEQF

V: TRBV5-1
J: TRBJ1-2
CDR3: ASSLEQTVYGYT

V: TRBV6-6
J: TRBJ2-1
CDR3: ASSYPTSGRGNEQF

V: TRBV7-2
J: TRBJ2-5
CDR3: ASSQSSGTWETQY

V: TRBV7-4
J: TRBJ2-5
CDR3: ASSSLSGRGKETQY

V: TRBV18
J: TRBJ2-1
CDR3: ASSPPKAVTYNEQF

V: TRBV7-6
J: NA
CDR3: ASSSRLAGNEQF

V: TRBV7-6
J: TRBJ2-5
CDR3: ASSLGQGVETQY

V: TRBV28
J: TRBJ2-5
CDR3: ASRPQIKETQY

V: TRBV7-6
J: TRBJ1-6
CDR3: ASSGTINNELY

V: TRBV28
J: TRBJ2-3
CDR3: ASSFGFTDTQY

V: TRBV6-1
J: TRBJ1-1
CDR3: AISNRKPEVKY

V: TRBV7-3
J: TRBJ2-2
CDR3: ASSFGPDRVGTGELF

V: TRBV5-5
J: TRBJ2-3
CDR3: ASSLGAFSSTDTQY